In this sample, the clone carrying this T cell receptor (beta chain) turned up a few times. Its antigen is unidentified. The entirety of the isolated RNA underwent reverse transcription, so expressed TCRB transcripts were sequenced. Using immunoSEQ multiplex PCR, the repertoire was profiled, and TCRdb retains in-frame clones only, with some absent. The repertoire holds around 200,000 clones, about 13% seen once, with 0.55% to 0.8% in the top ten. The entry originates in a study of beta chain features in type 1 diabetes. Overall study results and limits: Among type 1 diabetes patients, VDJ junctions had fewer insertions and more deletions. Naive, central memory and Treg TCRB repertoires seemed to resemble each other more closely in patients than they did in healthy donors.

What was sequenced was central memory CD4+ T cells from blood. The receptor's source is a woman under 30 in good health.

The CDR3 sequence is CASSQLAGVTYEQYF. In DNA form, the CDR3 reads TGTGCCAGCAGCCAGCTAGCGGGAGTGACCTACGAGCAGTACTTC. The J gene is TRBJ2-7, the V gene TRBV9; 10 bases fit TRBD2. The V and J ends lost 4 bases and 2 bases, in that order; junction bases with no gene match: 6. This CDR3 comprises 15 residues. CDR1 and CDR2 from the germline V gene are SGDLS and YYNGEE.